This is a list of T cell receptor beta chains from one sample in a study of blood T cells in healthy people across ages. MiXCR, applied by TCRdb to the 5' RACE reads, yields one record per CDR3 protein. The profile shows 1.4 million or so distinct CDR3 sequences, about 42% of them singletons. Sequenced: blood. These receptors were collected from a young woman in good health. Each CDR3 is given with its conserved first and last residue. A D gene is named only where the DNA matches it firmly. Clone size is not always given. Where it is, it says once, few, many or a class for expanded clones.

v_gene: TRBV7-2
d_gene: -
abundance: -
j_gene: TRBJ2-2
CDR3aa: CASSSAPNTGELFF
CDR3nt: TGTGCCAGCAGCTCCGCCCCGAACACCGGGGAGCTGTTTTTT

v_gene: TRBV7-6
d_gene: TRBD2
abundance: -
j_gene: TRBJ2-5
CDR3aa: CASSLVPAGVRETQYF
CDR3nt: TGTGCCAGCAGCTTAGTGCCAGCGGGGGTCCGAGAGACCCAGTACTTC

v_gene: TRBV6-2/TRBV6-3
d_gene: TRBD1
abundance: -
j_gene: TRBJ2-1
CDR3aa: CASSYPSTGFLSYNEQFF
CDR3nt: TGTGCCAGCAGTTACCCCTCGACAGGGTTCCTATCCTACAATGAGCAGTTCTTC

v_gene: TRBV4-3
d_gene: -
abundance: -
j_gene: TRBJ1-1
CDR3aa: CDSSQDRGNTEAFF
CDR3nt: TGCGACAGCAGCCAAGATCGGGGGAACACTGAAGCTTTCTTT

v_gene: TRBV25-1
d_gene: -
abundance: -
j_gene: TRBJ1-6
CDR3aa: CASSEYQGANSPLHF
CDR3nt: TGTGCCAGCAGTGAATATCAGGGAGCCAACTCACCCCTCCACTTT

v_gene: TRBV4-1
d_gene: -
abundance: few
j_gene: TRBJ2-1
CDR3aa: CASSSPRAGAMIRNEQFF
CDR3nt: TGCGCCAGCAGCTCACCCCGAGCAGGGGCTATGATAAGGAATGAGCAGTTCTTC

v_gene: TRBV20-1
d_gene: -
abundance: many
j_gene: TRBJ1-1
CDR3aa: CSARTPGRGGSEAFF
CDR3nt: TGCAGTGCTAGAACCCCAGGCCGGGGTGGATCTGAAGCTTTCTTT

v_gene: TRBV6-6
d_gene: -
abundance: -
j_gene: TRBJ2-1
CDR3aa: CASTLDGVSSYNEQFF
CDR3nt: TGTGCCAGCACCCTAGACGGGGTGAGCTCCTACAATGAGCAGTTCTTC

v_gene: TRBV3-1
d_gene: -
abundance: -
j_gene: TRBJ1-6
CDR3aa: CASTGRNEYNSPLHF
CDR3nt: TGTGCCAGCACGGGGAGAAATGAATATAATTCGCCCCTCCACTTT

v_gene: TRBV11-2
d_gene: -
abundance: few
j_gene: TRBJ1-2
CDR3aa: CASSLAPGYYGYTF
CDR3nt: TGTGCCAGCAGCTTAGCGCCGGGATACTATGGCTACACCTTC

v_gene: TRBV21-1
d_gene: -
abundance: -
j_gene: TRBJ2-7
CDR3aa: CASRTLLAGESYNEQYF
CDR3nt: TGTGCCAGCAGGACTCTTCTAGCGGGGGAATCCTACAATGAGCAGTACTTC

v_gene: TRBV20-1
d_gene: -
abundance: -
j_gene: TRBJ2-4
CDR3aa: CSASLGAEGIQYF
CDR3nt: TGCAGTGCTAGTCTGGGGGCCGAAGGAATTCAGTACTTC

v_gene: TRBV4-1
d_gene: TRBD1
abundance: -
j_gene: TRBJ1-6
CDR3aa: CASSQGQGAYSPLHF
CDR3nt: TGCGCCAGCAGCCAAGGACAGGGGGCTTATTCACCCCTCCACTTT

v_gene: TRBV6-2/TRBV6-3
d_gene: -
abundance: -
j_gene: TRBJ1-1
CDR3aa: CASGEDMNTEAFF
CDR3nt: TGTGCCAGCGGGGAGGACATGAACACTGAAGCTTTCTTT

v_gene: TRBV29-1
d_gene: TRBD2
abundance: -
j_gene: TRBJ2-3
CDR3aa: CSGDLAGRRDTQYF
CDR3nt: TGCAGCGGAGACCTAGCGGGACGGAGAGATACGCAGTATTTT

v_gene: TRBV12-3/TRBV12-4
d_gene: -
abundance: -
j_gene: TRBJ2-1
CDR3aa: CASTLEPLGDNEQFF
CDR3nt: TGTGCCAGCACCCTTGAGCCCTTGGGGGACAATGAGCAGTTCTTC

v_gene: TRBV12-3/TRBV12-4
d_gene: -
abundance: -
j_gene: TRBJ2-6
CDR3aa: CASSRTHQVSGANVLTF
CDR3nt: TGTGCCAGCAGCCGCACGCATCAGGTCTCTGGGGCCAACGTCCTGACTTTC

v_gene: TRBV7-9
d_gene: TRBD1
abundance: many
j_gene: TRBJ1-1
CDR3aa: CASSPRDREAFF
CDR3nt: TGTGCCAGCAGCCCCCGGGACAGAGAAGCTTTCTTT

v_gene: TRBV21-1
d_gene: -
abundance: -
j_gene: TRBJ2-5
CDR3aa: CASIILDSQETQYF
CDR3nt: TGTGCCAGCATCATTTTGGACTCCCAAGAGACCCAGTACTTC

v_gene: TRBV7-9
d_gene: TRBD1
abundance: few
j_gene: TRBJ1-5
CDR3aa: CASSLVGQGSQPQHF
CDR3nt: TGTGCCAGCAGCTTAGTAGGACAGGGAAGTCAGCCCCAGCATTTT

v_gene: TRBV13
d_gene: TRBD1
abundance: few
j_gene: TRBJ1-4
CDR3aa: CASSLGTGAAKLFF
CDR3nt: TGTGCCAGCAGCTTGGGGACAGGGGCGGCAAAACTGTTTTTT

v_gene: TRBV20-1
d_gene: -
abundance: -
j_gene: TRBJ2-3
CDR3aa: CSAQTIHGTDTQYF
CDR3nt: TGCAGTGCTCAGACTATTCATGGCACAGATACGCAGTATTTT

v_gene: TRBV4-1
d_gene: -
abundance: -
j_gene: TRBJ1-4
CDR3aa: CASSQENEKLFF
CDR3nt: TGCGCCAGCAGCCAAGAAAACGAAAAACTGTTTTTT

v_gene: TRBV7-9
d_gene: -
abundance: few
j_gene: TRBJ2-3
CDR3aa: CASSLLGQFSTDTQYF
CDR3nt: TGTGCCAGCAGCTTATTAGGTCAATTTAGCACAGATACGCAGTATTTT

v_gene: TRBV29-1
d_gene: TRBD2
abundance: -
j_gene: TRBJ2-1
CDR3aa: CSVEDLAGRHNEQFF
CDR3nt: TGCAGCGTTGAAGATCTAGCGGGACGGCACAATGAGCAGTTCTTC

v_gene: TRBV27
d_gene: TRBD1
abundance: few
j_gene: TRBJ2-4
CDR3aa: CASSLDRGGYIQYF
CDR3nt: TGTGCCAGCAGTCTCGACAGGGGAGGATACATTCAGTACTTC

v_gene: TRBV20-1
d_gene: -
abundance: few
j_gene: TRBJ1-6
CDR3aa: CSASTGPVNSPLHF
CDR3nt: TGCAGTGCTAGTACCGGGCCGGTTAATTCACCCCTCCACTTT

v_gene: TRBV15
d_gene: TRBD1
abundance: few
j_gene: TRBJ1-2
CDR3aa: CATSRARQGYGYTF
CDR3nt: TGTGCCACCAGCAGAGCCCGACAGGGGTATGGCTACACCTTC

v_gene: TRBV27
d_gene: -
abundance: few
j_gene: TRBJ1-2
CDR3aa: CASSPGVGMTSYGYTF
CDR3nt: TGTGCCAGCAGCCCGGGGGTCGGCATGACTTCGTATGGCTACACCTTC

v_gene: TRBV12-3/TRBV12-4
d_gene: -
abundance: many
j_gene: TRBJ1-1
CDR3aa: CASSLVRVRNTEAFF
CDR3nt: TGTGCCAGCAGTTTAGTCAGGGTTAGGAACACTGAAGCTTTCTTT

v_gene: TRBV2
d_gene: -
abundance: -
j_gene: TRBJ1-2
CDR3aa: CASSEVGRAGGGYTF
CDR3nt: TGTGCCAGCAGTGAGGTGGGCAGGGCAGGTGGTGGCTACACCTTC

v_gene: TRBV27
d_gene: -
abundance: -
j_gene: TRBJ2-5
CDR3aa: CASSPDSFRVTQYF
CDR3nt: TGTGCCAGCAGTCCCGACTCCTTTAGAGTGACCCAGTACTTC

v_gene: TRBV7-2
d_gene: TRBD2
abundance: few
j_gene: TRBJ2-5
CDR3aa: CASSLEGTSYRNEQYF
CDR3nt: TGTGCCAGCAGCTTAGAAGGGACTAGTTATCGGAATGAGCAGTACTTC

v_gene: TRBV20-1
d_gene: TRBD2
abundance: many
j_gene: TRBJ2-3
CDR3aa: CSASTTSGGITDTQYF
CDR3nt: TGCAGTGCTTCTACTACTAGCGGAGGGATCACAGATACGCAGTATTTT

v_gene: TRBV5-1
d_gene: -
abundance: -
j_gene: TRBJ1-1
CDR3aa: CASSPTSDWNTEAFF
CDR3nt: TGCGCCAGCAGCCCTACTTCGGACTGGAACACTGAAGCTTTCTTT

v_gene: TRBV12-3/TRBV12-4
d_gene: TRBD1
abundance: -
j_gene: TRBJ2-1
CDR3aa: CASSPGSDRGETQFF
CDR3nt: TGTGCCAGCAGTCCCGGATCGGACAGGGGCGAGACCCAGTTCTTC

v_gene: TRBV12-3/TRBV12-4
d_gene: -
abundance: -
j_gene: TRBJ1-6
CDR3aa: CASSSAGTVNSPPHF
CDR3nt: TGTGCCAGCAGTTCCGCCGGGACCGTGAATTCACCCCCCCACTTT

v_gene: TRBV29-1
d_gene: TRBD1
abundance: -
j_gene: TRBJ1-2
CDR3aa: CSVEDGQGNYGYTF
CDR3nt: TGCAGCGTTGAAGATGGACAGGGGAACTATGGCTACACCTTC

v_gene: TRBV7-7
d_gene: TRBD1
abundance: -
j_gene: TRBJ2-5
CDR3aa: CASSPRAGQGQETQYF
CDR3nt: TGTGCTAGCAGCCCACGAGCCGGACAGGGCCAAGAGACCCAGTACTTC

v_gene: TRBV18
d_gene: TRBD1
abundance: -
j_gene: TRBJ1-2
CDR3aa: CASSPLGTGDSPYGYTF
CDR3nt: TGTGCCAGCTCACCACTCGGGACAGGGGACTCTCCCTATGGCTACACCTTC

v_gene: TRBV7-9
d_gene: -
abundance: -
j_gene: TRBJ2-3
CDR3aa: CASSTGVGWTDTQYF
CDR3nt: TGTGCCAGCAGCACTGGGGTAGGATGGACAGATACGCAGTATTTT

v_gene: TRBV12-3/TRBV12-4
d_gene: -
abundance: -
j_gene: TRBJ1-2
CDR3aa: CASSPLVPSLPGGYGYTF
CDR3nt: TGTGCCAGCAGCCCCCTTGTTCCCAGCCTCCCCGGGGGCTATGGCTACACCTTC

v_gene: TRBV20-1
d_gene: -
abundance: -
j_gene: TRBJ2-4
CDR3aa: CSATQPPEDIQYF
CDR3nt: TGCAGTGCCACTCAACCTCCGGAAGACATTCAGTACTTC

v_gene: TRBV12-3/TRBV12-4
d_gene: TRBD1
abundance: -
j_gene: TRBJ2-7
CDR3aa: CASSPGQHYEQYF
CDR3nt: TGTGCCAGCAGTCCGGGACAGCACTACGAGCAGTACTTC

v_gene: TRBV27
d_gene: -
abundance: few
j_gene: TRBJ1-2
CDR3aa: CASSIHVNYGYTF
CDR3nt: TGTGCCAGCTCTATACACGTTAACTATGGCTACACCTTC

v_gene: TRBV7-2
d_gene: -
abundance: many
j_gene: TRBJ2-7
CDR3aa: CASSLDYNEQYF
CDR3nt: TGTGCCAGCAGCTTAGACTACAATGAGCAGTACTTC

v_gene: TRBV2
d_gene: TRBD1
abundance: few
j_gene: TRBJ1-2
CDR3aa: CASSRDRVADGYTF
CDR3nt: TGTGCCAGCAGTCGGGACAGGGTGGCTGATGGCTACACCTTC